This T cell receptor (beta chain) was profiled in a study of blood T cell repertoires in COVID-19. As for the study in general: In each case, the material was cDNA or gDNA derived from T cells, B-cell-depleted T cells, or PBMCs.

After removal of 2 bases from V and 5 bases from J, the junction contained 7 bases not matched to a gene. This CDR3 has 15 residues. The V gene's germline CDR1 is SNHLY and CDR2 FYNNEI. Methods used by the authors: Reference gene primer amplification yielded estimated nucleated cell counts. Method: immunoSEQ multiplex PCR; TCRdb's copy keeps in-frame clones and lacks some. V and J calls and clone size are those listed in that table; D and trimming were worked out from the DNA. The sample yields approximately 91,000 clones, under 90% seen once. This chain uses TRBV2 with TRBJ1-1, with 8 nucleotides matching TRBD1. Material for sequencing was peripheral blood. This sequence was found in a human donor in a cohort sampled during active COVID-19. The CDR3 sequence: CASSESGTGTTEAFF. CDR3 sequence (DNA): TGTGCCAGCAGTGAATCGGGGACAGGCACAACTGAAGCTTTCTTT.